These T cell receptor beta chains were read from a single sample in a study of blood T cells in healthy people across ages. MiXCR, run by TCRdb on the 5' RACE reads, gives a single entry per CDR3 protein. The sample has around 1,000,000 distinct CDR3 sequences, about 23% seen once. This sample was shared with a second study, whose subject was T cells of mothers and their children.

Material for sequencing was blood. These receptors all come from a girl aged 2-9 years in good health. Each CDR3 is given with its conserved first and last residue. A D gene is named only where the DNA matches it firmly. Only part of the rows carry a size: once, few, many, or a class if the clone is expanded.

TRBV9,TRBJ2-2,-,-,CASSAGNTGELFF,TGTGCCAGCAGCGCGGGTAACACCGGGGAGCTGTTTTTT
TRBV29-1,TRBJ2-2,-,-,CSVENWGELFF,TGCAGCGTTGAAAACTGGGGGGAGCTGTTTTTT
TRBV4-3,TRBJ2-2,-,TRBD2,CASSPGLAGGVTGELFF,TGCGCCAGCAGCCCCGGACTAGCGGGGGGCGTCACCGGGGAGCTGTTTTTT
TRBV2,TRBJ2-1,-,TRBD1,CASLGTGRKNEQFF,TGTGCCAGCCTAGGGACAGGGAGGAAGAATGAGCAGTTCTTC
TRBV29-1,TRBJ1-2,few,-,CSVVGTFGYTF,TGCAGCGTTGTTGGGACGTTTGGCTACACCTTC
TRBV9,TRBJ2-3,many,-,CASSVDGTDTQYF,TGTGCCAGCAGCGTAGATGGGACAGATACGCAGTATTTT
TRBV7-2,TRBJ1-5,many,-,CASSEAGCPPQHF,TGTGCCAGCAGCGAAGCAGGGTGTCCGCCCCAGCATTTT
TRBV20-1,TRBJ2-1,once,-,CSASREGTYNEQFF,TGCAGTGCCTCTAGAGAGGGAACCTACAATGAGCAGTTCTTC
TRBV7-8,TRBJ2-1,-,-,CASTLIASSDEQFF,TGTGCCAGCACACTAATAGCTTCCTCCGATGAGCAGTTCTTC
TRBV28,TRBJ1-2,few,-,CASDGRANYGYTF,TGTGCCAGCGATGGCAGGGCTAACTATGGCTACACCTTC
TRBV27,TRBJ2-2,few,-,CASSPLRDTGELFF,TGTGCCAGCAGTCCCCTACGTGACACCGGGGAGCTGTTTTTT
TRBV15,TRBJ2-5,few,-,CATSRVGSFEETQYF,TGTGCCACCAGCAGAGTCGGGAGCTTTGAGGAGACCCAGTACTTC
TRBV20-1,TRBJ1-2,-,-,CSARSVGGSDYGYTF,TGCAGTGCTAGGAGTGTCGGGGGGAGTGACTATGGCTACACCTTC
TRBV4-1,TRBJ1-4,-,TRBD1,CASSQDSGTGDEKLFF,TGCGCCAGCAGCCAAGATTCAGGGACAGGGGATGAAAAACTGTTTTTT
TRBV29-1,TRBJ2-3,few,TRBD2,CSVEGGGAGDTQYF,TGCAGCGTTGAAGGCGGGGGGGCCGGAGATACGCAGTATTTT
TRBV5-1,TRBJ2-3,once,-,CASSPRGAGSTDTQYF,TGCGCCAGCAGCCCACGGGGGGCGGGCTCCACAGATACGCAGTATTTT
TRBV29-1,TRBJ2-1,few,-,CSVRTRLAAEKSSYNEQFF,TGCAGCGTTCGAACGCGTCTAGCAGCCGAAAAAAGCTCCTACAATGAGCAGTTCTTC
TRBV5-6,TRBJ2-1,-,TRBD1,CASSLEGTGNINEQFF,TGTGCCAGCAGCTTGGAGGGGACAGGTAATATCAATGAGCAGTTCTTC
TRBV20-1,TRBJ2-5,-,-,CSATTGWGETQYF,TGCAGTGCCACAACAGGGTGGGGGGAGACCCAGTACTTC
TRBV27,TRBJ2-5,-,-,CASSRNWGETQYF,TGTGCCAGCAGTAGAAACTGGGGGGAGACCCAGTACTTC
TRBV4-1,TRBJ1-2,-,TRBD1,CASSPIGTGAYYGYTF,TGCGCCAGCAGCCCAATCGGGACAGGGGCATACTATGGCTACACCTTC
TRBV29-1,TRBJ2-7,few,TRBD2,CSVEVLAGAREQYF,TGCAGCGTTGAAGTACTAGCGGGAGCACGCGAGCAGTACTTC
TRBV4-1,TRBJ2-1,-,-,CASSQQLNSNVQFF,TGCGCCAGCAGCCAGCAACTTAACTCGAATGTGCAGTTCTTC
TRBV20-1,TRBJ2-2,-,TRBD2,CSARTLAGGLTGELFF,TGCAGTGCTAGAACACTAGCGGGGGGGCTCACCGGGGAGCTGTTTTTT
TRBV20-1,TRBJ2-5,-,TRBD2,CSASLAGGQGETQYF,TGCAGTGCTAGCCTAGCGGGGGGTCAGGGAGAGACCCAGTACTTC
TRBV7-9,TRBJ2-7,few,-,CASSLASLTYEQYF,TGTGCCAGCAGCTTAGCTAGTCTTACCTACGAGCAGTACTTC
TRBV12-3/TRBV12-4,TRBJ2-4,-,TRBD1,CASSSIRQGVENIQYF,TGTGCCAGCAGTTCCATCAGACAGGGGGTGGAAAACATTCAGTACTTC
TRBV28,TRBJ1-6,few,TRBD1,CASSELEGQYNSPLHF,TGTGCCAGCAGCGAACTCGAGGGACAGTATAATTCACCCCTCCACTTT
TRBV20-1,TRBJ2-3,-,-,CSASNTGTRTDTQYF,TGCAGTGCTTCAAATACCGGGACCCGCACAGATACGCAGTATTTT